This TCR beta chain was captured in a study of control samples from healthy donors and cancer patients. Profiling relied on immunoSEQ multiplex PCR, and the TCRdb table lists in-frame clones only, not all of them. The profile shows about 98,000 clones, under 95% of them singletons. The receptor was derived from a woman under 30 in good health. Sequencing input: blood.

CDR3 sequence: CASSLDHYEQYF. In DNA form, the CDR3 reads TGCGCCAGCAGCTTGGATCACTACGAGCAGTACTTC. This chain uses TRBV5-1 with TRBJ2-7; unclear D gene. Per germline, CDR1 SGHRS and CDR2 YFSETQ. This CDR3 region has 12 residues. V lost 0 bases to trimming and J lost 3 bases, with 4 bases between them.